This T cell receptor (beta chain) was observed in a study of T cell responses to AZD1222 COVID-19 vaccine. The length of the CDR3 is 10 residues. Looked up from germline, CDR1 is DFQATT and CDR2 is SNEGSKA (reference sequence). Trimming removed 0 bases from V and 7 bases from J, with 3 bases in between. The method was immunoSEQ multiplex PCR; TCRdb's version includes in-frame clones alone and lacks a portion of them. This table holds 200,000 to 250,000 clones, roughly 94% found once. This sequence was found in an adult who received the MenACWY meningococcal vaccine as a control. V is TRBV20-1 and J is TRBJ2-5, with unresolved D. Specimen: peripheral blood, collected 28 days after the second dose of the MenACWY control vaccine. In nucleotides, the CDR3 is TGCAGTGCTAGAGATTTGACCCAGTACTTC. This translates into CSARDLTQYF.